This TCR beta chain was captured in a study of cytomegalovirus exposure and HLA in healthy donors (dated by TCRdb to about 2017). Describing the broader study: An earlier analysis of some 600 of the donors reported 276 Gb of sequence data and some 110 million unique TCR beta sequences obtained from about 200 million T cells. Every discovery cohort repertoire had been produced on one sequencing platform. An early release covering about 600 HLA-typed donors comprised about 300 gigabases of sequencing data and around 85 million unique TCR sequences. A later analysis re-examined previously published TCR beta repertoires from more than 600 donors and added high-resolution HLA genotyping to investigate patterns of TCR occurrence. Among a few hundred genotyped donors of the cohort, an average of approximately 230,000 unique TCR beta nucleotide sequences were sequenced per donor, roughly 18% of them non-productive. A later genetic analysis used genome-wide SNP genotypes for about 65% of the roughly 700 donors, treating that subset as a discovery cohort. The study aimed to test whether cataloging public T cell receptors could reveal signatures of past pathogen exposure. Both class I and class II loci were covered by HLA typing, at four-digit resolution. In addition to the first cohort of around 670 subjects, a separate validation cohort of approximately 110 different subjects was used. Of the roughly 400 genotyped donors, less than 90% were placed in the genetic ancestry cluster associated with self-reported Caucasian donors. Rather than drawing on any new phenotypic data, the later analysis identified candidate immune exposures from TCR beta sequences and the way those sequences occurred across donors. A few DR-DQ haplotypes were treated as single units for association and clustering because of strong linkage in the cohort. Using immunosequencing, the study profiled T cell repertoires from fewer than 850 subjects and related those repertoires to cytomegalovirus serostatus. To predict cytomegalovirus infection status, the study brought together high-throughput TCR immunosequencing, statistical association of individual TCRs with disease status, and machine learning. The number of typed donors differed by locus: about 629-630 for A, B, C, DRB1 and DQB1; approximately 520 for DQA1; 606 for DPA1; and some 450 for DPB1. To decide whether each TCR beta V gene segment behaved as functional or pseudogenic, an earlier analysis of approximately 620 of the donors relied on high-throughput TCR beta sequencing. Alongside the repertoire data, information on donor age, sex, ethnicity and CMV serostatus was compiled. Results the study describes overall, beyond this receptor: The study gave a list of more than 150 TCR beta chains associated with cytomegalovirus. According to the authors, the approach could potentially be generalized to other disease states and immunological phenotypes. In a later analysis, about 17,000 TCR beta sequences were associated with specific HLA alleles at a false discovery rate of 0.05. Some IMGT-functional V segments, including TRBV6-2 and TRBV6-3, could not be told apart with the 87-base-pair reads, so those segments were excluded. A further reported finding was that TCR beta sequences accurately predicted the HLA-A and HLA-B alleles for most subjects in the first cohort. A later analysis found that most CMV-associated TCR beta chains appeared HLA-restricted, with HLA associations seemingly driven largely by CMV exposure. The classifier was reported to diagnose cytomegalovirus status with high specificity and sensitivity in both the original cohort and the validation cohort. Sequencing depth was assumed to be roughly uniform across donors in the presence/absence analyses, though that assumption may not hold. Over 15 rarely observed V segments, including chromosome 9 orphons, were excluded from the earlier analysis of approximately 600 of the donors because counts were too low. A few of the identified cytomegalovirus-associated TCR beta chains were confirmed in vitro to be specific for cytomegalovirus antigens. Compared with the approximately 670-donor mean, donors in an Asian-associated ancestry cluster had fewer N-insertions in productive TCRs, according to a later genetic analysis. The only immune exposure information available for the cohort was CMV serostatus. The sequencing pipeline was judged likely to have produced a cluster of highly shared sequence variants as a technical artifact. This cohort had only TCR beta chains sequenced, and the lack of alpha or paired-chain data limited which features could be detected. Broadly in line with IMGT annotations, most TCR beta V segments showed up in productive rearrangements about 90% or about 30% of the time in an earlier analysis of 587 of the donors. A later genetic analysis associated a missense DCLRE1C variant with V-gene and J-gene trimming of TCR beta chains, and an independent cohort replicated the association. Because HLA typing was missing for some donors at each locus, association tests included only the typed subset. In a later analysis, HLA-associated TCR beta chains were found to be more clonally expanded and to have lower generation probabilities than equally common non-associated chains. In a later analysis, several top co-occurrence clusters were reported to appear linked to parvovirus B19, influenza, CMV and Epstein-Barr virus. Linkage disequilibrium might explain the correlated functional status among segregating V segments, but an unknown experimental factor could not be ruled out. In a later analysis, TCR association rates were found to vary across HLA loci, with the most associated TCRs seen for DRB1 alleles and the fewest for HLA-C alleles. Assigning TCR associations to individual alleles was difficult when HLA alleles, especially DR and DQ, strongly co-occurred. While some public TCRs were present in many individuals, most TCR sequences turned up only very rarely across donors.

Library preparation employed the immunoSEQ multiplex PCR assay. A mixture of 60 forward primers for TCR Vbeta segments and 13 reverse primers for TCR Jbeta segments was used in the multiplex PCR. The CDR3 region of rearranged TCR beta genes was amplified from genomic DNA with a multiplex PCR assay. The Illumina HiSeq System was used to sequence the amplified TCR beta libraries as 87-base-pair reads. From the authors' description of their analysis: Across the roughly 670 repertoires, a later analysis counted some 81 million unique TCR beta chains, about 10 million of which were shared by at least two donors. Raw reads were error-corrected and collapsed into unique sequences by a nearest-neighbor algorithm in which closely related sequences were merged to remove PCR and sequencing errors. V, D and J gene segments were assigned by aligning CDR3 sequences to IMGT reference sequences. For a sequence to be retained, a match of at least six nucleotides was required to both a V gene segment and a J gene segment. A rearrangement was called productive if the CDR3 had no stop codons and remained in frame with V and J, and every other rearrangement was called non-productive. CDR3 was defined according to IMGT convention as the region running from the second conserved V-encoded cysteine to the conserved J-encoded phenylalanine. In an earlier analysis of roughly 610 of the donors, sequences lacking an unambiguous match to a single V gene segment were excluded. An earlier analysis of 500 to 700 of the donors classified V segments as functional when productive rearrangements were above 56.7% and as segregating when the standard deviation between donors was above 5%. To diagnose cytomegalovirus status from the catalog of TCR beta chain sequences, a statistical classification framework was built. In a later analysis, V and J genes were assigned by comparing TCR nucleotide sequences against IMGT/GENE-DB human TR gene sequences. Using the TCRdist pipeline, a later analysis assigned CDR3 sequences along with most-parsimonious VDJ recombination scenarios. In a later analysis, every TCR beta chain was defined by the combination of its CDR3 amino acid sequence and its V-gene family, and reads without a unique V-gene family were dropped. As a way to deal with suspected cross-contamination and a sequencing artifact, a later analysis dropped 450 to 600 nucleotide sequences that were highly shared and had low generation probability. For each public chain, a later analysis derived a clonal expansion index from normalized ranks of inferred template counts within each repertoire. Generation probabilities in a later analysis came from a VDJ recombination model fitted to out-of-frame rearrangements, and those results were checked against IGoR. Hypergeometric tests were used in a later analysis to score TCR-TCR, TCR-HLA and TCR-CMV co-occurrence, with a repertoire-size bias correction applied to the TCR pairs. In a later analysis, false discovery rates were estimated by permuting HLA or CMV assignments 20 times. A later analysis grouped co-occurring TCRs with DBSCAN, adding TCRdist sequence similarity when clustering within HLA-allele-positive subsets. Repertoires with fewer than 30,000 or more than 120,000 public chains, plus five repertoires with anomalous nucleotide sharing, were excluded from co-occurrence clustering. TCRdb holds this immuneACCESS table with in-frame rearrangements only. Some clones are missing; in checked studies, unresolved V genes explain under half, and the rest has no known cause. The D gene and trimming were derived from the DNA, and the V and J assignments and clone size from that table. This sample has approximately 100,000 clones in its table, and 79% of those were observed once. The top ten clonotypes cover 2.5% to 3.5% of the sample.

Details on this clone: Its antigen has not been determined. No base quality values were provided; no much bigger clone lies one nucleotide off.

The cohort consisted of some 730 healthy bone marrow donors. At the time of sampling, all cohort members were nominally healthy, though unrecorded immune exposures were likely present. The donor was CMV seronegative and belonged to the group of 352 seronegative cohort members. Every donor gave a peripheral blood sample, and the peripheral blood mononuclear cells from that sample were used for TCR beta sequencing. The Qiagen DNeasy Blood Extraction Kit was used to extract genomic DNA from the blood cell samples. The CDR3 numbers 13 residues from cysteine through phenylalanine. The sequence is cut down to CDR3 DNA, 39 bases in frame from base 1. Sequences SGHTA (CDR1) and FQGNSA (CDR2) are obtained from the germline V gene. V is cut by 8 bases and J by 0 bases, and the space between the germline ends is 10 bases.

Sequenced input: PBMCs. This TCR was sampled from a middle-aged woman in good health and CMV-seronegative. The sequence joins TRBV7-2 to TRBJ1-2; the D region possibly corresponds to TRBD1 (5 bases align). The CDR3 amino acid sequence is: CASGPTANYGYTF. The DNA reads as follows: TGTGCCAGCGGACCGACAGCTAACTATGGCTACACCTTC.